The 30 T cell receptor beta chains given below trace back to one sample, sequenced in a study of control samples from healthy donors and cancer patients. Profiling relied on immunoSEQ multiplex PCR, and the TCRdb table lists in-frame clones only, not all of them. Of about 160,000 clones detected, 94% appear once; the ten largest clones hold 14%. Source material: PBMCs. Receptor source: a man aged 55-75 years with colorectal cancer.

The chain couples TRBV27 to TRBJ2-4, with 8 bases that match TRBD1. Germline loops: CDR1 MNHEY, CDR2 SMNVEV (reference sequence). V lost 4 bases and J lost 1; bases outside the gene matches: 3. CDR3 length: 15 residues. The CDR3 here is CASSSTGEAKNIQYF. DNA of the CDR3: TGTGCCAGCAGTTCGACAGGGGAGGCCAAAAACATTCAGTACTTC.

The table lists this clone with a count of one. CDR3 bases: TGTGCCAGCAGTGCCCTAAGACTAAGGGTTATATTGTCTGAAGCTTTCTTT. Its translation: CASSALRLRVILSEAFF. The J gene is TRBJ1-1, the V gene TRBV27; D unresolved. The germline CDR1 and CDR2 sequences are MNHEY and SMNVEV (reference sequence). V was cut by 5 bases and J by 6 bases, with 25 bases left in between. The CDR3 length is 17 residues.

The genes are TRBV7-9 and TRBJ1-2, with D perhaps matching TRBD1 (6 bases). V lost 4 bases and J 2 bases, leaving 8 bases between the germline ends. The CDR3 is 13 amino acids. CDR1 SEHNR and CDR2 FQNEAQ come from the germline V gene (reference sequence). This chain's CDR3 is CASSYQGNYGYTF. The CDR3 DNA reads as TGTGCCAGCAGCTACCAGGGGAACTATGGCTACACCTTC.

The genes are TRBV18 and TRBJ1-6, with D hard to call. Germline assignment: CDR1 KGHSH and CDR2 LQKENI. The length of the CDR3 is 15 residues. Trimming shortened V by 3 bases and J by 0 bases, and 6 bases separated the two germline ends. CDR3 region: CASSPGSSYNSPLHF. The CDR3 DNA reads TGTGCCAGCTCACCCGGGAGCTCCTATAATTCACCCCTCCACTTT.

The rearrangement joins TRBV10-3 to TRBJ2-7; no clear D. The CDR3 is made up of 11 amino acids. Trimming pared 1 base from V and 4 bases from J, leaving 2 bases between. Germline V gene sequence: CDR1 ENHRY, CDR2 SYGVKD. CDR3 region: CAISELYEQYF. CDR3 nucleotides: TGTGCCATCAGTGAGTTGTACGAGCAGTACTTC.

The chain links TRBV5-1 to TRBJ1-1; tentative D call: TRBD1 (5 bases). CDR1 is SGHRS, CDR2 YFSETQ, per germline. This CDR3 has 14 residues. Deletions cut 4 bases from V and 1 base from J, with 11 bases between. The CDR3: CASSPQGPNTEAFF. In DNA, the CDR3 is TGCGCCAGCAGCCCTCAGGGCCCGAACACTGAAGCTTTCTTT.

The rearrangement joins TRBV18 to TRBJ1-5; no clear D gene. Trimming took 6 bases from V and 1 from J, leaving 7 bases between them. This CDR3 is built from 13 residues. Germline assignment: CDR1 KGHSH and CDR2 LQKENI. In nucleotides, the CDR3 is TGTGCCAGCTCCGCCGACAGCAATCAGCCCCAGCATTTT. Its translation: CASSADSNQPQHF. The full variable domain, rest sourced from reference TRBV18 and TRBJ1-5, is NAGVMQNPRHLVRRRGQEARLRCSPMKGHSHVYWYRQLPEEGLKFMVYLQKENIIDESGMPKERFSAEFPKEGPSILRIQQVVRGDSAAYFCASSADSNQPQHFGDGTRLSIL.

The chain joins TRBV27 to TRBJ2-7, with 9 bases that match TRBD1. V dropped 4 bases and J dropped 3; count of bases not matched to a gene: 4. CDR1 and CDR2 (germline): MNHEY, SMNVEV (reference sequence). The CDR3 consists of 14 residues. This CDR3 reads CASSSLTGGYEQYF. CDR3 bases: TGTGCCAGCAGTTCTTTGACAGGGGGCTACGAGCAGTACTTC.

The chain employs TRBV6-5 and TRBJ1-5, with 9 bases identical to TRBD1. J lost 3 bases, V lost 5 bases, and 5 bases had no gene match. This CDR3 contains 15 residues. CDR1 is MNHEY and CDR2 is SVGAGI in the germline V gene. CDR3 protein: CASSPGTGLNQPQHF. In DNA, the CDR3 is TGTGCCAGCAGTCCCGGGACAGGGCTCAATCAGCCCCAGCATTTT.

The chain has TRBV3-1 (or the pseudogene TRBV3-2) and TRBJ2-7; 9 nucleotides line up with TRBD1. Germline CDR1 is LGHDT and CDR2 is YNNKEL (reference sequence). The CDR3 loop spans 14 amino acids. J lost 7 bases, V lost 6 bases, and 10 bases had no gene match. CDR3 sequence reads: CASRPRDRVGEQYF. Here the CDR3 DNA reads TGTGCCAGCAGACCCCGGGACAGGGTGGGTGAGCAGTACTTC.

The chain is built from TRBV2 and TRBJ1-2; D unclear. CDR1 and CDR2 from the germline V gene are SNHLY and FYNNEI. The CDR3 consists of 16 residues. Trimming removed 1 base at V and 5 bases at J, with 17 bases between. CDR3 amino acids: CASSEEQVRFGYGYTF. The DNA for the CDR3 is TGTGCCAGCAGTGAAGAGCAGGTTCGTTTTGGATATGGCTACACCTTC.

The CDR3 protein is CAWSVQGLNTEAFF. The CDR3, as DNA: TGTGCCTGGAGTGTACAGGGGTTGAACACTGAAGCTTTCTTT. This chain uses TRBV30 with TRBJ1-1, with 7 bases that match TRBD1. The germline gives CDR1 GTSNPN, CDR2 SVGIG (reference sequence). V shed 0 bases, J shed 0 bases, and the junction held 1 base outside the gene matches. CDR3 length equals 14 residues.

This chain joins TRBV9 and TRBJ1-1; no reliable D call. Germline CDR1 is SGDLS and CDR2 is YYNGEE. Trimming shortened V by 0 bases and J by 1 base, and 7 bases separated the two germline ends. The CDR3 is 14 amino acids. The DNA of the CDR3 is TGTGCCAGCAGCGTAGTGGCCGGGAACACTGAAGCTTTCTTT. Residues: CASSVVAGNTEAFF.

This chain connects TRBV29-1 to TRBJ1-5; 10 bases fit TRBD1. Germline CDR1 reads SQVTM; CDR2 reads ANQGSEA. This CDR3 region has 13 residues. Germline trimming cut 6 bases from V and 4 bases from J; bases unmatched to any gene: 3. CDR3 residues: CSVGQGRNQPQHF. The DNA for the CDR3 is TGCAGCGTGGGACAGGGGAGGAATCAGCCCCAGCATTTT.

This chain joins TRBV7-2 and TRBJ2-3; 8 nucleotides align to TRBD2. This CDR3 region has 16 residues. Germline trimming cut 1 base from V and 3 bases from J; bases unmatched to any gene: 6. Looked up from germline, CDR1 is SGHTA and CDR2 is FQGNSA. The CDR3 DNA follows: TGTGCCAGCAGCTTAGTGATTAGCGGGGTGACAGATACGCAGTATTTT. It yields the protein CASSLVISGVTDTQYF.

The V call is TRBV4-3, the J call TRBJ1-4, with TRBD1 as a possible D gene (5 bases). Germline assignment: CDR1 LGHNA and CDR2 YSLEER. The CDR3 consists of 16 residues. Trimming took 0 bases from V and 7 from J, leaving 15 bases between them. The CDR3 loop reads CASSQDRYGDLEKLFF. CDR3 bases: TGCGCCAGCAGCCAAGATCGATACGGGGACCTTGAAAAACTGTTTTTT.

The chain has TRBV27 and TRBJ2-3, with 8 positions matching TRBD2. J gave up 0 bases and V 5 bases, and 7 bases lay outside the gene matches. Germline lookup yields CDR1 MNHEY and CDR2 SMNVEV (reference sequence). The CDR3 spans 16 residues. Here the CDR3 DNA reads TGTGCCAGCAGTCTCCTAGCGGGTCCTAGCACAGATACGCAGTATTTT. Translation: CASSLLAGPSTDTQYF.

The chain carries TRBV11-2 and TRBJ2-7, with a possible D match to TRBD1 (5 bases). Germline values: CDR1 SGHAT, CDR2 FQNNGV. V was pared by 4 bases and J by 3 bases, with 10 bases between. This CDR3 has 13 amino acids. The CDR3 loop is CASSSQGRYEQYF. The CDR3 nucleotides are TGTGCCAGCAGCTCGCAGGGTCGCTACGAGCAGTACTTC.

V and J are TRBV4-1 and TRBJ2-7; no clear D. The germline V gene has CDR1 MGHRA and CDR2 YSYEKL. Trimming took 2 bases from V and 0 from J, leaving 11 bases between them. There are 15 residues in the CDR3. CDR3 DNA sequence: TGCGCCAGCAGCCAAAGTTCGGTGGACTCCTACGAGCAGTACTTC. It codes for CASSQSSVDSYEQYF.

V and J are TRBV27 and TRBJ1-2; D is uncertain. Germline-derived CDR1 and CDR2 are MNHEY and SMNVEV (reference sequence). CDR3 length: 14 residues. V was trimmed by 5 bases and J by 4 bases, leaving 14 bases between them. In DNA form, the CDR3 reads TGTGCCAGCAGTAGAGGCCCCGTGGGCTATGGCTACACCTTC. It yields the protein CASSRGPVGYGYTF.

The V call is TRBV27, the J call TRBJ1-6; 10 bases match TRBD1. V was clipped by 5 bases and J by 9 bases; unmatched bases: 7. The CDR3 has 15 amino acids. The germline gives CDR1 MNHEY, CDR2 SMNVEV (reference sequence). The CDR3 region has the DNA TGTGCCAGCAGTGGCGACAGGGGGCCAGGTTCACCCCTCCACTTT. Its protein product is CASSGDRGPGSPLHF.

The chain joins TRBV12-3 or TRBV12-4 to TRBJ1-2; 7 nucleotides agree with TRBD1. The V segment lost 6 bases and the J segment 5 bases; nucleotides outside the gene matches: 6. The CDR3 is made up of 13 amino acids. CDR3 nucleotides: TGTGCCAGCAGCTGGGACAGTAGATATGGCTACACCTTC. This translates into CASSWDSRYGYTF.

The chain has TRBV7-2 and TRBJ2-1; 9 bases are shared with TRBD1. CDR1 is SGHTA, CDR2 FQGNSA, per germline. V was clipped by 1 base and J by 8 bases; unmatched bases: 9. The CDR3 loop spans 16 amino acids. The CDR3 DNA follows: TGTGCCAGCAGCTTAGTGGGGACAGGGAATCGCGATGAGCAGTTCTTC. Its protein is CASSLVGTGNRDEQFF.

The CDR3, as DNA: TGTGCCTGGAGTGTAGGTGGACAGGGGTTACGAGAGACCCAGTACTTC. Amino acids: CAWSVGGQGLRETQYF. The chain recombines TRBV30 with TRBJ2-5; 9 bases line up with TRBD1. The CDR3 extends over 16 amino acids. The V and J ends lost 0 bases and 4 bases, in that order; junction bases with no gene match: 9. Looked up from germline, CDR1 is GTSNPN and CDR2 is SVGIG (reference sequence).

The CDR3 nucleotides are TGTGCCAGCAGCCCGGGGACAGGGGAGGGGAATTCACCCCTCCACTTT. Its translation is CASSPGTGEGNSPLHF. The chain uses TRBV5-8 and TRBJ1-6; 10 nucleotides align to TRBD1. Germline trimming cut 4 bases from V and 7 bases from J; bases unmatched to any gene: 8. Germline V gene sequence: CDR1 SGHTS, CDR2 YDEGEE. The CDR3 has 16 amino acids. Based on the CDR3 plus reference TRBV5-8 and TRBJ1-6, the full variable domain is EAGVTQSPTHLIKTRGQQATLRCSPISGHTSVYWYQQALGLGLQFLLWYDEGEERNRGNFPPRFSGRQFPNYSSELNVNALELEDSALYLCASSPGTGEGNSPLHFGNGTRLTVT.

The rearrangement uses TRBV10-3 and TRBJ2-2; 11 bases agree with TRBD2. V lost 4 bases and J lost 4; bases outside the gene matches: 2. This CDR3 region has 15 residues. Germline V gene data show CDR1 as ENHRY and CDR2 as SYGVKD. CDR3 protein: CAISGLAGGTGELFF. In nucleotides, the CDR3 is TGTGCCATCAGTGGGCTAGCGGGGGGCACCGGGGAGCTGTTTTTT.

The J gene is TRBJ2-7, the V gene TRBV6-5; D is ambiguous. The germline V gene encodes CDR1 MNHEY and CDR2 SVGAGI. The V gene lost 0 bases and the J gene lost 2 bases, with 8 bases spanning the gap. CDR3 size: 14 residues. The CDR3 loop is CASSYSSRTYEQYF. DNA for the CDR3: TGTGCCAGCAGTTACTCGAGTAGAACCTACGAGCAGTACTTC.

The chain combines TRBV25-1 with TRBJ1-1; tentatively, D is TRBD1 (5 bases). The CDR3 consists of 16 residues. Germline V gives CDR1 MGHDK, CDR2 SYGVNS. Trimming took off 4 bases at V and 5 bases at J, with 20 bases between the two ends. This CDR3 is CASSVFLGQGRTEAFF. The DNA for the CDR3 is TGTGCCAGCAGTGTATTTTTGGGCCAGGGAAGGACTGAAGCTTTCTTT.

The CDR3 bases are TGTGCCAGCAGCGTAGGGGGGGCGGGCTATGGCTACACCTTC. It yields the protein CASSVGGAGYGYTF. The chain employs TRBV9 and TRBJ1-2, with a weak D call TRBD1 (6 bases). The V end was cut by 0 bases, the J end by 4 bases, with 10 bases between. This CDR3 region has 14 residues. The germline V gene encodes CDR1 SGDLS and CDR2 YYNGEE.

The chain combines TRBV12-3 or TRBV12-4 with TRBJ2-3; D not certain. Trimming pared 2 bases from V and 3 bases from J, leaving 6 bases between. The length of the CDR3 is 13 residues. CDR3 protein: CASSLLQTDTQYF. Here the CDR3 DNA reads TGTGCCAGCAGTTTACTCCAGACAGATACGCAGTATTTT.